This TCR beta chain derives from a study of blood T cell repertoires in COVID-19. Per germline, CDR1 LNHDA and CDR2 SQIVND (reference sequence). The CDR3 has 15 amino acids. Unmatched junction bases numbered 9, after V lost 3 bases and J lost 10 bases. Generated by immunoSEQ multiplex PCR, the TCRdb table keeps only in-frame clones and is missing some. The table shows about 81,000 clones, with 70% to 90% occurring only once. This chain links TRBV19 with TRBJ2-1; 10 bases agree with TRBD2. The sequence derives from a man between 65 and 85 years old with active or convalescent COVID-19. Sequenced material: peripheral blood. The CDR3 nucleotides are TGTGCCAGTAGTATGGGTAGCGGGGGGATCTGGGAGCAGTTCTTC. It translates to CASSMGSGGIWEQFF. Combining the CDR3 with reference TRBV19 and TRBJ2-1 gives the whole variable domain DGGITQSPKYLFRKEGQNVTLSCEQNLNHDAMYWYRQDPGQGLRLIYYSQIVNDFQKGDIAEGYSVSREKKESFPLTVTSAQKNPTAFYLCASSMGSGGIWEQFFGPGTRLTVL.